The rows below give T cell receptor beta chains drawn from one sample of a study of patients and donors after allogeneic stem cell transplantation. MiXCR was run by TCRdb on the RT-PCR reads, yielding one entry per CDR3 protein. Among around 200,000 distinct CDR3 sequences, over 30% were seen once, and the ten largest hold around 10%. Sequenced: blood, either unsorted or a sorted T cell fraction (not recorded which). The receptors here all came from a human donor who was either an allogeneic HSCT recipient or a stem cell or donor lymphocyte infusion donor (not recorded which). It is not recorded whose cells these are; they may come from a transplant donor. CDR3s include the opening cysteine and the closing phenylalanine or tryptophan. A D gene is named only where the DNA matches it firmly. Clone size appears in some rows only: once, few, many, or a class for an expanded clone.

j_call,clone_size,v_call,d_call,cdr3_aa,cdr3_nt
TRBJ1-2,.,TRBV4-1,.,CASSQAPENYGYTF,TGCGCCAGCAGCCAAGCGCCAGAAAACTATGGCTACACCTTC
TRBJ2-1,.,TRBV7-9,.,CASSRDTEQFF,TGTGCCAGCAGCCGCGATACTGAGCAGTTCTTC
TRBJ1-6,.,TRBV20-1,.,CSASGGALDHSPLHF,TGCAGTGCTTCTGGGGGGGCTCTGGACCATTCACCCCTCCACTTT
TRBJ2-7,.,TRBV29-1,.,CSVERDGTYEQYF,TGCAGCGTTGAGAGGGACGGCACCTACGAGCAGTACTTC
TRBJ2-3,.,TRBV18,.,CASSPPVDVFTDTQYF,TGTGCCAGCTCACCACCGGTGGATGTCTTCACAGATACGCAGTATTTT
TRBJ1-5,.,TRBV24-1,.,CATSVSPNQPQHF,TGTGCCACCAGTGTGTCGCCTAATCAGCCCCAGCATTTT
TRBJ1-1,few,TRBV5-1,.,CASSLGGAPEAFF,TGCGCCAGCAGCTTGGGGGGGGCCCCTGAAGCTTTCTTT
TRBJ2-5,few,TRBV24-1,.,CATSRGLQETQYF,TGTGCCACCAGCAGGGGCCTTCAAGAGACCCAGTACTTC
TRBJ1-5,few,TRBV12-3/TRBV12-4,.,CASRLGWAPQHF,TGTGCCAGCAGATTGGGGTGGGCGCCCCAGCATTTT
TRBJ1-2,.,TRBV28,TRBD1,CASSLPSTGGRGYTF,TGTGCCAGCAGTTTACCCTCGACAGGGGGCCGTGGCTACACCTTC
TRBJ2-3,.,TRBV20-1,.,CSARDGQGRTDTQYF,TGCAGTGCTAGAGATGGTCAGGGGCGCACAGATACGCAGTATTTT
TRBJ1-1,.,TRBV5-1,.,CASSLVPGPTEAFF,TGCGCCAGCAGCTTGGTTCCCGGGCCCACTGAAGCTTTCTTT
TRBJ2-5,.,TRBV19,TRBD1,CASTPELGQGGETQYF,TGTGCCAGTACCCCTGAGCTGGGACAGGGAGGGGAGACCCAGTACTTC
TRBJ2-7,.,TRBV5-1,.,CASSWDRETGEQYF,TGCGCCAGCAGCTGGGACCGGGAGACGGGAGAGCAGTACTTC
TRBJ2-5,.,TRBV10-3,TRBD2,CAIRQGGAQETQYF,TGTGCCATCAGGCAGGGAGGGGCCCAAGAGACCCAGTACTTC
TRBJ1-4,many,TRBV12-3/TRBV12-4,.,CASSLGGNEKLFF,TGTGCCAGCAGTTTGGGAGGGAATGAAAAACTGTTTTTT
TRBJ1-5,few,TRBV20-1,.,CSARELRAGQPQHF,TGCAGTGCTAGAGAGCTCAGGGCGGGTCAGCCCCAGCATTTT
TRBJ1-2,.,TRBV18,.,CASSPLRDPSNYGYTF,TGTGCCAGCTCACCCCTCAGGGACCCCTCTAACTATGGCTACACCTTC
TRBJ2-1,few,TRBV12-3/TRBV12-4,.,CASSQPGTVYNEQFF,TGTGCCAGCAGCCAACCAGGGACGGTCTACAATGAGCAGTTCTTC
TRBJ2-7,few,TRBV28,.,CASSLSGAASYEQYF,TGTGCCAGCAGTTTAAGTGGGGCTGCATCCTACGAGCAGTACTTC
TRBJ1-5,.,TRBV20-1,.,CSGRGQGDQPQHF,TGCAGTGGACGAGGGCAGGGTGATCAGCCCCAGCATTTT
TRBJ1-2,.,TRBV5-1,.,CASSLERREYGYTF,TGCGCCAGCAGCTTGGAGCGCAGGGAATATGGCTACACCTTC
TRBJ1-4,.,TRBV7-9,TRBD1,CASSSRGTGASEKLFF,TGTGCCAGCAGCTCGAGAGGGACAGGAGCGAGTGAAAAACTGTTTTTT
TRBJ2-4,.,TRBV20-1,.,CSARQGGNIQYF,TGCAGTGCTAGACAGGGGGGAAACATTCAGTACTTC
TRBJ1-6,.,TRBV11-2,.,CASSLNSYNSPLHF,TGTGCCAGCAGCTTAAACAGCTATAATTCACCCCTCCACTTT
TRBJ1-1,.,TRBV6-6,.,CASSYGGSLNTEAFF,TGTGCCAGCAGTTACGGTGGTAGTTTGAACACTGAAGCTTTCTTT
TRBJ2-3,.,TRBV10-3,TRBD2,CAITSGGAETDTQYF,TGTGCCATCACCTCCGGGGGGGCCGAGACAGATACGCAGTATTTT
TRBJ1-1,.,TRBV12-3/TRBV12-4,.,CASSLTDSPNTEAFF,TGTGCCAGCAGTTTGACTGACAGTCCGAACACTGAAGCTTTCTTT